This T cell receptor beta chain stems from a study of blood T cells in healthy people across ages. Whole-study results and caveats: The fall in TCR beta diversity per million T cells was roughly linear with age. Long-lived donors carried more naive CD4+ cells and greater diversity than aged donors. Expanded clonotype changes were possibly confounded by unknown donor CMV status.

V lost 4 bases and J lost 3, with 11 bases in between. Germline V lookup: CDR1 SGHRS, CDR2 YFSETQ. This CDR3 comprises 13 residues. The use of a sample-barcoded 5' primer and a J-beta primer mix characterized a second PCR of roughly 6 to 11 cycles. Carrying 12 random nucleotides, a template-switch adaptor labeled each individual cDNA molecule. Via MiXCR, TCRdb re-called the 5' RACE reads, giving one row per CDR3 protein. Here the sample spans under 2,000,000 distinct CDR3 sequences, around 50% being singletons. This clonotype came up a few times. The antigen is unknown. The sequenced material came from blood. The chain links TRBV5-1 to TRBJ2-7; D is unclear. The sequence came from a woman between 35 and 50 years old in good health. CDR3 sequence reads: CASSDPGDYEQYF. In DNA form, the CDR3 reads TGCGCCAGCAGCGATCCAGGTGACTACGAGCAGTACTTC.